These T cell receptor beta chains were read from a single sample in a study of T cell repertoires in cytomegalovirus infection. One entry per CDR3 protein results from TCRdb running MiXCR on the reads. The data show hundreds of thousands of distinct CDR3 sequences, about a third seen once. Source material: PBMCs. These receptors originate from a human donor in good health (CMV status not recorded). Some clones in this sample may be carry-over from other donors' samples. Both conserved end residues are part of each CDR3.

J,V,CDR3
TRBJ1-2,TRBV5-1,CASSATGTGENYGYTF
TRBJ2-1,TRBV15,CATSRDRGLEGYNEQFF
TRBJ2-3,TRBV28,CASMDSIASIYTQYF
TRBJ2-3,TRBV7-2,CASSRFPGRGGPDTQYF
TRBJ2-7,TRBV19,CASSRRGQQYEQYF
TRBJ2-6,TRBV7-9,CASSPREGEDGANVLTF
TRBJ2-2,TRBV2,CASSEGRISNTGELFF
TRBJ2-7,TRBV19,CASKVTSGAYEQYF
TRBJ2-7,TRBV7-8,CASSFSGISSYEQYF
TRBJ2-5,TRBV7-9,CASSLRGTAQRTQYF
TRBJ1-1,TRBV7-6,CASSSGQVNTEAFF
TRBJ2-2,TRBV7-6,CASSPQGGNTGELFF
TRBJ2-3,TRBV6-6,CASSYGKLPTDTQYF
TRBJ2-5,TRBV11-2,CASSRAGSGEETQYF
TRBJ1-2,TRBV19,CATRDRVYGGYTF
TRBJ1-3,TRBV7-2,CASSRSGAPGNTIYF
TRBJ2-7,TRBV4-1,CASSQAHSGGRSYEQYF
TRBJ1-4,TRBV20-1,CSAGQGLTEKLFF
TRBJ2-5,TRBV7-2,CASSLGGSGAGAQYF
TRBJ2-2,TRBV7-8,CASSRDSFMNTGELFF
TRBJ2-7,TRBV12-3/TRBV12-4,CASTSGTGGRDEQYF
TRBJ1-4,TRBV19,CASSGRRQSNEKLFF
TRBJ1-4,TRBV7-6,CASCLGAGHLNEKLFF
TRBJ2-3,TRBV6-4,CASSDSYDQGSITDTQYF
TRBJ2-1,TRBV4-3,CASRQGSGGAYEQFF
TRBJ1-1,TRBV24-1,CATSDLGRGVTEAFF
TRBJ2-2,TRBV7-3,CASSLQNTGEMFF
TRBJ2-5,TRBV7-6,CASSYGLESSQETQYF
TRBJ1-1,TRBV10-3,CAISENGMNTEAFF
TRBJ2-7,TRBV11-2,CASRGTLGFYEQYF
TRBJ1-2,TRBV12-3/TRBV12-4,CASSPTGNYVYTF
TRBJ2-1,TRBV11-2,CASSLSLGGSLPRAVNNEQFF
TRBJ2-7,TRBV7-2,CASSFADSYEQYF
TRBJ1-2,TRBV4-3,CASSQDVIQEPYYGYTF
TRBJ1-6,TRBV5-5,CASSLKGQGEGSPLHF
TRBJ2-5,TRBV24-1,CATSDTGTGKETQYF
TRBJ2-3,TRBV6-1,CASKDRDRSLSTDTQYF
TRBJ2-7,TRBV7-6,CASSLEPGQAAYEQYF
TRBJ1-1,TRBV18,CASSPGRLQAFF
TRBJ2-1,TRBV7-9,CASSLVGGAWEQFF
TRBJ2-2,TRBV18,CASSPGTGNTGELFF
TRBJ1-4,TRBV10-3,CAIGAENEKLFF
TRBJ2-7,TRBV19,CASSMTDTYEQYF
TRBJ1-1,TRBV4-2,CASSQDSGEAFF
TRBJ2-7,TRBV7-2,CDSSLESAYEQYF
TRBJ1-5,TRBV6-1,CASSEGTAQGTQHF
TRBJ1-4,TRBV2,CASSIGQGGRWKEKLFF
TRBJ2-7,TRBV7-9,CASSNRGERYEQYF
TRBJ1-2,TRBV5-5,CASSVLTGSEYFGYTF